The TCR beta chain under discussion was sequenced for a study of T cells in Graves' hyperthyroidism and ophthalmopathy (dated by TCRdb to about 2019). Describing the broader study: Peripheral blood samples were taken at the time of initial diagnosis, prior to any treatment. To identify distinguishing TCR V-J signatures, a discovery cohort of 95 to 100 patients was used, comprising approximately 40 with Graves' ophthalmopathy and 57 with stable Graves' hyperthyroidism. An independent validation cohort of under 20 hyperthyroidism patients and approximately 15 patients who later progressed to ophthalmopathy tested prospective prediction of ophthalmopathy. The 75 to 100 discovery patients were divided at random into training and test sets in a 7:3 ratio. The study also compared thyroid tissue and blood T-cell repertoires from about 6 Graves' hyperthyroidism patients. After blood sampling, hyperthyroidism patients were treated with methimazole at a starting dose of 30 mg daily, and ophthalmopathy patients were treated with high-dose intravenous methylprednisolone. According to the paper, TCR Vbeta CDR3 sequencing was carried out on approximately 140 peripheral blood samples, which came from under 50 ophthalmopathy, around 74 hyperthyroidism and approximately 17 progressor patients.

Amplification of TCR beta CDR3 regions was carried out from RNA transcripts. A first-round RT-PCR of the TCR CDR3 used the HTBI primer set with the Qiagen OneStep RT-PCR kit. A second multiplex PCR round built the libraries, followed by size selection and purification. The libraries were sequenced on an Illumina HiSeq2000 using paired-end 100 bp reads. On the authors' methods: SOAPnuke was used to process the raw data, removing reads that contained adapters or uncalled bases, had a mean Phred below 15, or lacked an exact match to the constant primer or identifier. High-quality paired reads were merged using COPE v1.2.5, and each unique nucleotide sequence was defined as a clonotype. Clonotypes were aligned to IMGT TRBV, TRBD and TRBJ reference segments using MiTCR v1.1. The analysis included only V-J combinations with a frequency above 0.0001, which together covered around 99% of the repertoires. The TCS score was defined as the ratio of F50 (clonal expansion) to E x V (chaos), calculated using BLOSUM62-based TCRdist between CDR3 peptides within each V-J. Welch's t-statistics and random forest reduced 514 V-J features to about 13, which were used in a naive Bayes classifier (R e1071). TCRdb reran the public reads through fastp at Q25 and MiXCR, keeping productive beta chains. Each CDR3 protein gets just one entry, which takes the most common genes and DNA from the rows behind it. TCRdb, rather than the study authors, made the V and J calls. The sample table shows 250,000 to 350,000 distinct CDR3 sequences, and about 15% are seen once. Approximately 35% of the sample belongs to the ten largest clones.

Sequences KGHSH (CDR1) and LQKENI (CDR2) are obtained from the germline V gene. The CDR3 starts with the cysteine, ends with the phenylalanine, and has 15 residues. The sequence is cut down to CDR3 DNA, 45 bases in frame from base 1. Stable Graves' hyperthyroidism was defined as the absence of progression to ophthalmopathy over 18 months of follow-up. Hyperthyroidism patients were newly diagnosed, with disease duration under 2 months, and aged 18 to 65 years. Patients with uncontrolled infections, other autoimmune diseases, pregnancy or lactation were excluded. Clinical symptoms, serum thyroxine and TRAb, thyroid ultrasound, and orbital computed tomography formed the basis for the diagnoses. Ficoll-Paque density gradient centrifugation was used to isolate PBMCs from approximately 10 ml of fresh peripheral blood. Trizol reagent was used to extract total RNA, and RNA quality was then checked on an Agilent 2100 Bioanalyzer.

The full study reports these points: Most expanded thyroid clonotypes (frequency above 0.001) were also detected in blood, suggesting blood repertoires may reflect thyroid immune responses. In validation, the model predicted progression to ophthalmopathy with just under 71% sensitivity and roughly 72% specificity, a median of 6.5 months before onset. In cross-validation, a model built on a 13 V-J signature told ophthalmopathy apart from stable hyperthyroidism with over 85% sensitivity and approximately 81% specificity, and in testing the same model reached 80%/75%. Sample size was not statistically predetermined, and blinding of investigators to group allocation was not performed.

Concerning this clonotype itself: Its antigen specificity is not known. Just one base apart from a much larger clone, this may be a read error.

This sequence originates from a man aged 25 to 40 with Graves' hyperthyroidism. The sample taken for sequencing was blood. The chain uses TRBV18 and TRBJ2-1, with the D gene uncertain. Judging by the DNA end, TRBJ2-7 fits better; the J call may be wrong. CDR3 protein: CASSPNALEANEQYF. The DNA sequence reads TGTGCCAGCTCACCTAACGCCCTAGAAGCCAATGAGCAGTACTTC.